One sample yielded the 21 T cell receptor beta chains listed below, sequenced in a study of OX40 agonist ivuxolimab in advanced cancers. Sequenced by immunoSEQ multiplex PCR; TCRdb stores in-frame clones only, minus some. The table lists approximately 87,000 clones, around 90% of them singletons. The sequenced sample was CD4+ or CD8+ T cells sorted from blood, obtained in a trial of the OX40 agonist ivuxolimab. Source of these receptors: an adult with an advanced solid tumor such as melanoma, head and neck, liver or kidney cancer.

This clone showed up just once. Here the CDR3 reads CASSLVGADAYGYTF. The CDR3 DNA reads TGCGCCAGCAGCTTGGTGGGGGCGGATGCCTATGGCTACACCTTC. The chain carries TRBV5-1 and TRBJ1-2; a possible D gene is TRBD1 (6 bases). The CDR3 has 15 residues. Germline V gene data show CDR1 as SGHRS and CDR2 as YFSETQ. V lost 0 bases to trimming and J lost 4 bases, with 13 bases between them.

The chain joins TRBV11-2 to TRBJ2-5; 7 bases map to TRBD2. Germline CDR1 and CDR2: SGHAT and FQNNGV. The CDR3 runs 15 residues. The V segment lost 1 base and the J segment 5 bases; nucleotides outside the gene matches: 7. The CDR3: CASSLVASGGETQYF. The CDR3 bases are TGTGCCAGCAGCTTAGTTGCTAGCGGTGGGGAGACCCAGTACTTC.

J is TRBJ2-5 and V is TRBV11-2, with 7 bases identical to TRBD2. Per germline, CDR1 SGHAT and CDR2 FQNNGV. The V and J ends lost 7 bases and 4 bases, in that order; junction bases with no gene match: 12. CDR3 size: 15 residues. CDR3 residues: CASKNHRDYSETQYF. CDR3 in DNA: TGTGCCAGCAAGAATCACCGGGACTACTCAGAGACCCAGTACTTC.

J is TRBJ2-1 and V is TRBV7-6; the D gene is possibly TRBD2 (5 bases). V lost 0 bases and J 8 bases, leaving 11 bases between the germline ends. The CDR3 consists of 14 residues. Germline CDR1 reads SGHVS; CDR2 reads FNYEAQ. The CDR3 DNA reads as TGTGCCAGCAGCTTAGCGGAGGACCCCCATGAGCAGTTCTTC. Amino acids: CASSLAEDPHEQFF.

The V and J genes are TRBV19 and TRBJ1-5; no firm D call. Germline lookup yields CDR1 LNHDA and CDR2 SQIVND (reference sequence). Deletions cut 4 bases from V and 0 bases from J, with 10 bases between. The CDR3 extends over 15 amino acids. This CDR3 is CASSTHEYSNQPQHF. Here the CDR3 DNA reads TGTGCCAGTAGTACGCACGAGTATAGCAATCAGCCCCAGCATTTT.

The rearrangement joins TRBV6-5 to TRBJ2-1, with 7 bases fitting TRBD1. Germline V gives CDR1 MNHEY, CDR2 SVGAGI. The CDR3 spans 12 residues. V shed 2 bases and J 10 bases; nucleotides not matched to a gene: 2. This CDR3 is CASSYRDREQFF. The CDR3 DNA sequence: TGTGCCAGCAGTTACCGGGACAGAGAGCAGTTCTTC.

This clone has just one count. The chain combines TRBV6-5 with TRBJ1-6; D possibly corresponds to TRBD1 (5 bases). Germline-derived CDR1 and CDR2 are MNHEY and SVGAGI. Trimming stripped 0 bases from V and 3 bases from J, with 6 bases between. This CDR3 contains 15 residues. CDR3 coding DNA: TGTGCCAGCAGTTACTCCCAGGGCTATAATTCACCCCTCCACTTT. Its translation: CASSYSQGYNSPLHF.

V is TRBV27 and J is TRBJ2-2; the D call may be TRBD1 or TRBD2 (5 bases each). Trimming removed 7 bases at V and 3 bases at J, with 12 bases between. This CDR3 region has 14 residues. CDR1 MNHEY and CDR2 SMNVEV come from the germline V gene (reference sequence). Here the CDR3 reads CASTQGRYTGELFF. In DNA form, the CDR3 reads TGTGCCAGCACCCAGGGACGGTACACCGGGGAGCTGTTTTTT.

This chain links TRBV6-1 with TRBJ2-2; D is possibly TRBD1 (6 bases). The CDR3 consists of 16 residues. The V gene's germline CDR1 is MNHNS and CDR2 SASEGT. V gave up 0 bases and J gave up 1 base, with 9 bases separating them. CDR3 residues: CASSEAWTVNTGELFF. The CDR3 DNA is TGTGCCAGCAGTGAAGCGTGGACAGTGAACACCGGGGAGCTGTTTTTT.

The V call is TRBV11-2, the J call TRBJ1-1; no clear D gene. CDR1 SGHAT and CDR2 FQNNGV come from the germline V gene. V lost 3 bases, J lost 0 bases, and 8 bases lay in between. The CDR3 extends over 14 amino acids. The CDR3 nucleotides read TGTGCCAGCAGCTTCCTAACGGTGAACACTGAAGCTTTCTTT. Amino acids: CASSFLTVNTEAFF.

The rearrangement joins TRBV11-2 to TRBJ1-6, with TRBD1 matching 7 bases. The ends lost 5 bases at V and 10 bases at J; junction bases unmatched: 8. The CDR3 is 14 amino acids. Looked up from germline, CDR1 is SGHAT and CDR2 is FQNNGV. The CDR3 spells CASSPTGYGSPLHF. DNA for the CDR3: TGTGCCAGCAGCCCGACAGGGTACGGATCACCCCTCCACTTT.

The chain recombines TRBV4-1 with TRBJ2-7, with 7 bases fitting TRBD1. Trimming took 1 base from V and 1 from J; bases not matched to a gene: 7. Germline V CDR1 and CDR2: MGHRA, YSYEKL. The CDR3 has 16 residues. The CDR3 spells CASSQASGTVSYEQYF. CDR3 sequence (DNA): TGCGCCAGCAGCCAAGCTTCCGGGACAGTTTCCTACGAGCAGTACTTC.

On this clone itself: The same CDR3 is also encoded by other DNA sequences in this sample. The V and J genes are TRBV27 and TRBJ2-7; tentatively, D is TRBD1 (5 bases). Trimming removed 8 bases from V and 2 bases from J, with 13 bases in between. The germline gives CDR1 MNHEY, CDR2 SMNVEV (reference sequence). CDR3 length equals 13 residues. CDR3 sequence reads: CASSLGQTYEQYF. The DNA for the CDR3 is TGTGCCAGCTCTCTTGGACAAACCTACGAGCAGTACTTC.

The table lists this clone with a few counts. The rearrangement uses TRBV6-6 and TRBJ2-7; 9 positions agree with TRBD2. The J segment lost 0 bases and the V segment lost 2 bases, leaving 5 bases of the junction unmatched. This CDR3 region has 16 residues. Germline CDR1 is MNHNY and CDR2 is SVGAGI (reference sequence). In nucleotides, the CDR3 is TGTGCCAGCAGTTACCTTAATAGCGGGAGCTCCTACGAGCAGTACTTC. Protein: CASSYLNSGSSYEQYF.

The gene calls are TRBV21-1 and TRBJ1-5. TRBV21-1 is labeled a pseudogene. The CDR3 has 15 amino acids. CDR3 DNA sequence: TGTGCCAGCAGCAAAGGCGGCTGTGGCAATCAGCCCCAGCATTTT. Translating gives CASSKGGCGNQPQHF.

This chain connects TRBV5-1 to TRBJ2-3; TRBD2 aligns across 11 bases. Trimming took 4 bases from V and 3 from J; bases not matched to a gene: 4. Germline V gene sequence: CDR1 SGHRS, CDR2 YFSETQ. The CDR3 covers 15 residues. CDR3 DNA: TGCGCCAGCAGCGAACTAGCGGGGGAAACAGATACGCAGTATTTT. Its translation is CASSELAGETDTQYF.

This clone appeared a few times. J is TRBJ1-1 and V is TRBV27, with a possible D match to TRBD1 (6 bases). Trimming shortened V by 2 bases and J by 7 bases, and 11 bases separated the two germline ends. CDR3 size: 13 residues. The V gene's germline CDR1 is MNHEY and CDR2 SMNVEV (reference sequence). The CDR3 is CASSLRGQSEAFF. The CDR3 bases are TGTGCCAGCAGTTTAAGGGGACAAAGTGAAGCTTTCTTT.

This chain connects TRBV9 to TRBJ2-5; D is possibly TRBD1 (5 bases). The V and J ends lost 3 bases and 7 bases respectively, with 16 bases between them. CDR3 length: 14 amino acids. Germline-derived CDR1 and CDR2 are SGDLS and YYNGEE. CDR3 nucleotide sequence: TGTGCCAGCAGCGAGGGGATTCCTTTAGGGACCCAGTACTTC. This gives the protein CASSEGIPLGTQYF.

This chain connects TRBV6-5 to TRBJ1-2; maybe TRBD1 (5 bases). V lost 8 bases, J lost 3 bases, and 13 bases lay in between. Germline CDR1 MNHEY, CDR2 SVGAGI. The CDR3 is 13 residues long. CDR3 region: CASAPGDDYGYTF. The CDR3 region has the DNA TGTGCCAGCGCACCCGGGGACGACTATGGCTACACCTTC.

The chain has TRBV11-3 and TRBJ2-1, with a possible D match to TRBD1 (6 bases). V dropped 0 bases and J dropped 6 bases, with 12 bases sitting between them. CDR3 size: 15 residues. Germline CDR1 is SGHNT and CDR2 is YENEEA. The CDR3 region has the DNA TGTGCCAGCAGCTTAGATCACAGGGTGGGCAATGAGCAGTTCTTC. Protein: CASSLDHRVGNEQFF.

This clone was recorded once. This sequence joins TRBV7-8 and TRBJ2-3; D is unresolved. Trimming took off 1 base at V and 0 bases at J, with 8 bases between the two ends. This CDR3 comprises 15 residues. Germline V gene sequence: CDR1 SGHVS, CDR2 FQNEAQ. In DNA, the CDR3 is TGTGCCAGCAGCTTAGGCGGAGCTAGCACAGATACGCAGTATTTT. Translating gives CASSLGGASTDTQYF.